This TCR beta chain originates from a study of T cells in Graves' hyperthyroidism and ophthalmopathy. The source material, RNA transcripts, was used to amplify TCR beta CDR3 regions. A set of HTBI primers served as the primers for a first-round RT-PCR of the TCR CDR3. A single record per CDR3 protein comes from TCRdb applying MiXCR to the multiplex PCR reads. The data hold about 740,000 distinct CDR3 sequences, with 14% observed a single time. Graves' hyperthyroidism without ophthalmopathy progression within 18 months was termed stable. Patients were excluded for uncontrolled infection, other autoimmune disease, pregnancy or lactation. Trimming removed 7 bases at V and 4 bases at J, with 8 bases between. This CDR3 is 12 amino acids long. Germline CDR1 and CDR2: SGHAT and FQNNGV. As regards this clonotype: This could be a read error, since a much larger clone is one nucleotide away.

This TCR was sampled from a woman under 30 with Graves' hyperthyroidism. Sequencing used blood. This rearrangement joins TRBV11-2 to TRBJ2-1; D is ambiguous. The CDR3 sequence: CASKEGYNEQFF. In DNA form, the CDR3 reads TGTGCCAGCAAAGAAGGTTACAATGAGCAGTTCTTC.